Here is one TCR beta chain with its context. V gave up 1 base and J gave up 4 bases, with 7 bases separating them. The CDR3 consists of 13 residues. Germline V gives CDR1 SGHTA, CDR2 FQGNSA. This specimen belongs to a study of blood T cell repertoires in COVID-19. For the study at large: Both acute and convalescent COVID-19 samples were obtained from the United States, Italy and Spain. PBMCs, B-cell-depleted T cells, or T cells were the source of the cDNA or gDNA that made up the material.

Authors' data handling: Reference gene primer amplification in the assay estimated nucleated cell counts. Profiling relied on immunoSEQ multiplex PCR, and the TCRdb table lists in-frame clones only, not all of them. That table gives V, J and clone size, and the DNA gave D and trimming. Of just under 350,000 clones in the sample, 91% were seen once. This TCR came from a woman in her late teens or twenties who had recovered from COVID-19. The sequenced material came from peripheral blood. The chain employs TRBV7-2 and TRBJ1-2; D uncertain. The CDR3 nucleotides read TGTGCCAGCAGCTTAGAGTATAGCTATGGCTACACCTTC. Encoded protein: CASSLEYSYGYTF.